The 14 T cell receptor beta chains below all came from one sample that was sequenced in a study of pediatric ulcerative colitis. The rectum was sampled with one to two pinch biopsies at colonoscopy. TCRdb keeps only in-frame clones here, not all; method: immunoSEQ multiplex PCR. The sample lists more than 35,000 clones, 73% occurring once. Material: gut tissue. All receptors derive from a boy younger than 18 with moderate ulcerative colitis.

The genes are TRBV25-1 and TRBJ2-7; 8 positions match TRBD1. This CDR3 is 16 amino acids long. V dropped 6 bases and J dropped 2; count of bases not matched to a gene: 12. The V gene's germline CDR1 is MGHDK and CDR2 SYGVNS. The CDR3 loop is CASRNHRDRKTYEQYF. As DNA, the CDR3 is TGTGCCAGCAGGAACCACCGGGACAGGAAAACCTACGAGCAGTACTTC.

The chain combines TRBV30 with TRBJ2-7; D might be TRBD2 (6 bases). CDR1 and CDR2 (germline): GTSNPN, SVGIG (reference sequence). This CDR3 comprises 13 residues. V was cut by 4 bases and J by 7 bases, with 17 bases left in between. CDR3 residues: CAWNRPLRGEQYF. CDR3 bases: TGTGCCTGGAACCGGCCCTTACGGGGGGAGCAGTACTTC.

The J gene is TRBJ2-1, the V gene TRBV5-1; D is perhaps TRBD2 (6 bases). This CDR3 is 17 amino acids long. V lost 1 base and J 3 bases, leaving 17 bases between the germline ends. Germline V gene data show CDR1 as SGHRS and CDR2 as YFSETQ. The CDR3 reads CASSLLMWRADYNEQFF. Written as DNA, the CDR3 is TGCGCCAGCAGCTTGCTAATGTGGAGGGCCGACTACAATGAGCAGTTCTTC.

This sequence joins TRBV6-6 and TRBJ1-2, with 10 bases lining up with TRBD1. Trimming cost V 5 bases and J 0 bases; bases outside gene matches: 3. The CDR3 sequence is 15 residues long. Per germline, CDR1 MNHNY and CDR2 SVGAGI (reference sequence). The CDR3 is CASSQDRGTNYGYTF. CDR3 DNA sequence: TGTGCCAGCAGTCAGGACAGGGGGACTAACTATGGCTACACCTTC.

The rearrangement links TRBV6-5 to TRBJ1-1; D might be TRBD1 (5 bases). From germline, CDR1 is MNHEY and CDR2 SVGAGI. This CDR3 contains 14 residues. With 0 bases removed from V and 3 bases from J, the gap between germline ends came to 8 bases. The CDR3 DNA follows: TGTGCCAGCAGTTACTCGAAGACAGACACTGAAGCTTTCTTT. Encoded protein: CASSYSKTDTEAFF.

This clone was recorded a few times. J is TRBJ2-3 and V is TRBV15; D may be TRBD1 (6 bases). V was pared by 1 base and J by 4 bases, with 12 bases between. The CDR3 runs 15 residues. The V gene's germline CDR1 is LNHNV and CDR2 YYDKDF (reference sequence). The chain's CDR3 is CATSRGVPGADTQYF. DNA for the CDR3: TGTGCCACCAGCAGAGGGGTGCCAGGGGCAGATACGCAGTATTTT.

This clone was observed a handful of times. The chain is built from TRBV20-1 and TRBJ1-2, with D hard to call. Trimming left V 0 bases short and J 7 bases short, with 0 bases between. The length of the CDR3 is 9 residues. Germline CDR1 is DFQATT and CDR2 is SNEGSKA (reference sequence). The chain's CDR3 is CSARDGYTF. In DNA, the CDR3 is TGCAGTGCTAGAGATGGCTACACCTTC.

The chain recombines TRBV4-2 with TRBJ2-1; 10 positions agree with TRBD2. CDR3 length: 16 amino acids. CDR1 is LGHNA and CDR2 is YNFKEQ in the germline V gene. Trimming cost V 5 bases and J 4 bases; bases outside gene matches: 8. The DNA for the CDR3 is TGTGCCAGCAGCATTTCTAGCGGGAGTGTGTACAATGAGCAGTTCTTC. Residues: CASSISSGSVYNEQFF.

The rearrangement links TRBV5-4 to TRBJ2-7; the D is unclear. The germline CDR1 and CDR2 sequences are SGHNT and YYREEE (reference sequence). The CDR3 sequence is 15 residues long. V lost 1 base and J 0 bases, leaving 11 bases between the germline ends. The CDR3 coding sequence is TGTGCCAGCAGCTTGTATGGGGATCCCTCCTACGAGCAGTACTTC. Translation gives CASSLYGDPSYEQYF.

J is TRBJ1-5 and V is TRBV2; TRBD1 matches at 9 bases. The CDR3 contains 14 residues. Germline lookup yields CDR1 SNHLY and CDR2 FYNNEI. V trimming: 7 bases; J trimming: 4 bases; junction bases outside the gene matches: 5. In DNA form, the CDR3 reads TGTGCCAGCATGGGACAGGGATTTAATCAGCCCCAGCATTTT. Amino acids: CASMGQGFNQPQHF.

Written as DNA, the CDR3 is TGTGCCATCAGTCCTGGACAGGGAAGGTGGGGAACTGAAGCTTTCTTT. It codes for CAISPGQGRWGTEAFF. This sequence joins TRBV10-3 and TRBJ1-1, with 8 bases matching TRBD1. Germline loops: CDR1 ENHRY, CDR2 SYGVKD. The CDR3 is 16 residues long. The V and J ends lost 5 bases and 5 bases, in that order; junction bases with no gene match: 13.

The chain employs TRBV14 and TRBJ2-5, with D perhaps TRBD2 (6 bases). Germline lookup yields CDR1 SGHDN and CDR2 FVKESK. The CDR3 has 16 residues. V was pared by 3 bases and J by 0 bases, with 14 bases between. The CDR3 DNA sequence: TGTGCCAGCAGCCATCCGGGACTCAAGTACCAAGAGACCCAGTACTTC. This translates into CASSHPGLKYQETQYF.

The chain carries TRBV5-6 and TRBJ2-7; D is unresolved. The CDR3 spans 12 residues. Germline V gene sequence: CDR1 SGHDT, CDR2 YYEEEE. V lost 3 bases, J lost 3 bases, and 7 bases lay in between. The CDR3 DNA sequence: TGTGCCAGCAGCTCAAATTTCTACGAGCAGTACTTC. It translates to CASSSNFYEQYF.

The genes are TRBV2 and TRBJ2-5, with D hard to call. CDR3 length equals 12 residues. Trimming took off 0 bases at V and 4 bases at J, with 3 bases between the two ends. From germline, CDR1 is SNHLY and CDR2 FYNNEI. The chain's CDR3 is CASSEARETQYF. CDR3 DNA: TGTGCCAGCAGTGAAGCTAGAGAGACCCAGTACTTC. Full variable domain (outside the CDR3, taken from reference TRBV2 and TRBJ2-5): EPEVTQTPSHQVTQMGQEVILRCVPISNHLYFYWYRQILGQKVEFLVSFYNNEISEKSEIFDDQFSVERPDGSNFTLKIRSTKLEDSAMYFCASSEARETQYFGPGTRLLVL.